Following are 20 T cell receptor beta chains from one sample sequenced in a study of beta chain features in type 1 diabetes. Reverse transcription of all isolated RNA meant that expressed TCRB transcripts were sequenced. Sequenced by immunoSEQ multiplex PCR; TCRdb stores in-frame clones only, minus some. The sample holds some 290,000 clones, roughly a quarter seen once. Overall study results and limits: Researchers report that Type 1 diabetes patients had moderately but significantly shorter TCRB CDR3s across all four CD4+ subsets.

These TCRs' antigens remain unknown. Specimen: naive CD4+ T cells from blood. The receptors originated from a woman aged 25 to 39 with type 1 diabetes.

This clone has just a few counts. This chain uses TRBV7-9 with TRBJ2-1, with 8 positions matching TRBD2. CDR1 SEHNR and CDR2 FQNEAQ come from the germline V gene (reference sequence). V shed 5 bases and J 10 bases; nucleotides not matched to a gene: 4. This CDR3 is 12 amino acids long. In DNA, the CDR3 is TGTGCCAGCAGCCCGGGGGGGCCCGAGCAGTTCTTC. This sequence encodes CASSPGGPEQFF.

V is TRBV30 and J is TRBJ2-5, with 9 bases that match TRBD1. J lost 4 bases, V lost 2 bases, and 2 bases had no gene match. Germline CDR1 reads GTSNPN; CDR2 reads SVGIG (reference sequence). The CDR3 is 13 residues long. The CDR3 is CAWSRQGGETQYF. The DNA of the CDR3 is TGTGCCTGGAGTAGACAGGGGGGAGAGACCCAGTACTTC. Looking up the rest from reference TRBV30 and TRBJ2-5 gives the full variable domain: SQTIHQWPATLVQPVGSPLSLECTVEGTSNPNLYWYRQAAGRGLQLLFYSVGIGQISSEVPQNLSASRPQDRQFILSSKKLLLSDSGFYLCAWSRQGGETQYFGPGTRLLVL.

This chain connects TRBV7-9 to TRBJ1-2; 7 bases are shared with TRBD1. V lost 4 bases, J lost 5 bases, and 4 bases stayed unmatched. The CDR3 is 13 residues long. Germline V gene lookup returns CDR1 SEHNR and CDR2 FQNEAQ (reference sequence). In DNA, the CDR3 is TGTGCCAGCAGCTCCCGGGACAGTTATGGCTACACCTTC. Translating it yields CASSSRDSYGYTF.

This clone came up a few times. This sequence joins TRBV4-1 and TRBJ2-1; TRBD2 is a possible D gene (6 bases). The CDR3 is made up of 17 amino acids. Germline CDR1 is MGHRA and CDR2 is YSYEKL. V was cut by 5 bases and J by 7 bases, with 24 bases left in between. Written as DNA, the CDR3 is TGCGCCAGCAGCTTCCGAGCTTGGCGGGATCGTAGGAATGAGCAGTTCTTC. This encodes CASSFRAWRDRRNEQFF.

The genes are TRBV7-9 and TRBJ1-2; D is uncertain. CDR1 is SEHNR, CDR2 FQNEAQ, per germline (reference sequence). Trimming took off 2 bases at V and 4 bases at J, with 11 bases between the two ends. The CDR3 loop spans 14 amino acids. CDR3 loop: CASSLTSDAYGYTF. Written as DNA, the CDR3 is TGTGCCAGCAGCTTAACCTCAGATGCCTATGGCTACACCTTC. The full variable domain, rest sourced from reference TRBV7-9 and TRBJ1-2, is DTGVSQNPRHKITKRGQNVTFRCDPISEHNRLYWYRQTLGQGPEFLTYFQNEAQLEKSRLLSDRFSAERPKGSFSTLEIQRTEQGDSAMYLCASSLTSDAYGYTFGSGTRLTVV.

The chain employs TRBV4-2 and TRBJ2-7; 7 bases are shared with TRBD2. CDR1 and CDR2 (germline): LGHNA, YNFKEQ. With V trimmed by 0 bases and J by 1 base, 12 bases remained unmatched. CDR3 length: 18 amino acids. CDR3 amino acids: CASSQDFSGAGNSYEQYF. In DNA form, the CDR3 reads TGTGCCAGCAGCCAAGACTTTTCGGGAGCGGGAAATTCCTACGAGCAGTACTTC.

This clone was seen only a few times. CDR3 loop: CASSFEAGSTDTQYF. The CDR3 coding sequence is TGTGCCAGCAGCTTCGAAGCGGGGAGCACAGATACGCAGTATTTT. The chain recombines TRBV7-9 with TRBJ2-3; 7 nucleotides match TRBD2. J was trimmed by 0 bases and V by 3 bases; bases with no gene match: 3. This CDR3 contains 15 residues. The V gene's germline CDR1 is SEHNR and CDR2 FQNEAQ (reference sequence).

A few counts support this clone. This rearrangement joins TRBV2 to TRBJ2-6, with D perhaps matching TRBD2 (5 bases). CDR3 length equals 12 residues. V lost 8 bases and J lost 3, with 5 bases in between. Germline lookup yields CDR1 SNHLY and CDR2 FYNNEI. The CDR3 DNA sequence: TGTGCCAGCCGGGATGGGGCCAACGTCCTGACTTTC. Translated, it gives CASRDGANVLTF.

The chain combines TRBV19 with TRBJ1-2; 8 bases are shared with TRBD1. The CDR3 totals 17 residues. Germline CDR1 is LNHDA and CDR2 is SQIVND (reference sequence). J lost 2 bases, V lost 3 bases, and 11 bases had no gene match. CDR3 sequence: CASSIYAGTGDNYGYTF. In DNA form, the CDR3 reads TGTGCCAGTAGTATCTACGCCGGGACAGGAGACAACTATGGCTACACCTTC.

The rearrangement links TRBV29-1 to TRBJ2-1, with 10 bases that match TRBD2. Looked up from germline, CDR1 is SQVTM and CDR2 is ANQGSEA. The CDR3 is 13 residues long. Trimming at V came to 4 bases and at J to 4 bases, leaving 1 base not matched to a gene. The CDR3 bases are TGCAGCGTTGCTAGCGGGGGATACAATGAGCAGTTCTTC. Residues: CSVASGGYNEQFF.

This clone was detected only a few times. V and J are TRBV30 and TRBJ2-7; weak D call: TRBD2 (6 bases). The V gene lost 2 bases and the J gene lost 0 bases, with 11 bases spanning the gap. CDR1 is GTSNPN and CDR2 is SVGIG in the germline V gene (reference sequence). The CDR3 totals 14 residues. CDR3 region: CAWSLLAVSYEQYF. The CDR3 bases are TGTGCCTGGAGTCTGTTAGCGGTCTCCTACGAGCAGTACTTC.

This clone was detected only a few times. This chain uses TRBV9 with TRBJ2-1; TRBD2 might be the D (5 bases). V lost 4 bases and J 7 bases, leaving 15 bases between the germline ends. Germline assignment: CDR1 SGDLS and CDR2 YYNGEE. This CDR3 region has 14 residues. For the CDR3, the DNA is TGTGCCAGCAGCCCCACCGGGATAGGGAATGAGCAGTTCTTC. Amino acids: CASSPTGIGNEQFF. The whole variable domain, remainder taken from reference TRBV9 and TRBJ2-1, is DSGVTQTPKHLITATGQRVTLRCSPRSGDLSVYWYQQSLDQGLQFLIQYYNGEERAKGNILERFSAQQFPDLHSELNLSSLELGDSALYFCASSPTGIGNEQFFGPGTRLTVL.

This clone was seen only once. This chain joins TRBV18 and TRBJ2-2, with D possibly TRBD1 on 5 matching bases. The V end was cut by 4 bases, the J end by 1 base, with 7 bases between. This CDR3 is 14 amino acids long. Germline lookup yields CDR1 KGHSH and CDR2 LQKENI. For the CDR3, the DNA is TGTGCCAGCTCACAAGGGGAGAACACCGGGGAGCTGTTTTTT. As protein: CASSQGENTGELFF.

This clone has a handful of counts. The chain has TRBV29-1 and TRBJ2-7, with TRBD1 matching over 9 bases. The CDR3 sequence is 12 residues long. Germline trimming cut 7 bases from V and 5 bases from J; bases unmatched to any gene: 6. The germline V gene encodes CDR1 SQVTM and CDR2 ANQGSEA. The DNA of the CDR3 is TGCAGCGGACGACAGGGGGGCAACGAGCAGTACTTC. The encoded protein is CSGRQGGNEQYF.

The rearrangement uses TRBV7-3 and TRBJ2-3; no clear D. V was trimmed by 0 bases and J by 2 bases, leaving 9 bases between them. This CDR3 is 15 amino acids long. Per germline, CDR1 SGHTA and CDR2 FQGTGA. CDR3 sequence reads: CASSLTRDTTDTQYF. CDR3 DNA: TGTGCCAGCAGCTTAACGCGAGATACCACAGATACGCAGTATTTT.

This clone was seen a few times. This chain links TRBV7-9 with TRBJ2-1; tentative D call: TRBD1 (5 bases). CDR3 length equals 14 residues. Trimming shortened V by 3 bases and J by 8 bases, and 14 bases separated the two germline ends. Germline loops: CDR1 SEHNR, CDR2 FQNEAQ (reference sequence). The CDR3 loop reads CASSLIAIRDEQFF. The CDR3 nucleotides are TGTGCCAGCAGCTTGATCGCTATCAGGGATGAGCAGTTCTTC.

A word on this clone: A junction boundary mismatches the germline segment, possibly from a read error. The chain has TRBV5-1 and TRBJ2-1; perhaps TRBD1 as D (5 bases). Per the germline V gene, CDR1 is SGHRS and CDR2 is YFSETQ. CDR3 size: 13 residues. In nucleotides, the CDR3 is TGCGCCGGCAGCAGCTTAGGGGACAATGAGCAGTTCTTC. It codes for CAGSSLGDNEQFF.

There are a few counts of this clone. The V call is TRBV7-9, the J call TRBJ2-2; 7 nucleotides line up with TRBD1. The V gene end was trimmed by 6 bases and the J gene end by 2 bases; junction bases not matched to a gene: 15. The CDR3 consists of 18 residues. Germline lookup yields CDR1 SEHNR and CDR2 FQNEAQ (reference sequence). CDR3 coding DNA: TGTGCCAGCAGTTCCGACAGGGCGTTGGGTGGTAACACCGGGGAGCTGTTTTTT. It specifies CASSSDRALGGNTGELFF.

DNA of the CDR3: TGCGCCAGCAGCTCTACCAGGGTGTCTGGGGCCAACGTCCTGACTTTC. It encodes CASSSTRVSGANVLTF. This chain links TRBV5-1 with TRBJ2-6; possibly TRBD1 for D (5 bases). Trimming took 3 bases from V and 1 from J, leaving 11 bases between them. Germline CDR1 is SGHRS and CDR2 is YFSETQ. This CDR3 is 16 amino acids long.

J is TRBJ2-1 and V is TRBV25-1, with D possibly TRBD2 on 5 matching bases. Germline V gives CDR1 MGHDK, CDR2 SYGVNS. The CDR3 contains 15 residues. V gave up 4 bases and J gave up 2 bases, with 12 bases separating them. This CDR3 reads CASSVVTTAYNEQFF. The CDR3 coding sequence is TGTGCCAGCAGTGTTGTGACTACCGCCTACAATGAGCAGTTCTTC.